This entry lists 15 T cell receptor beta chains sequenced from one sample in a study of blood T cell repertoires in COVID-19. TCRdb keeps only in-frame clones here, not all; method: immunoSEQ multiplex PCR. The repertoire includes 360,000 or so clones, roughly 87% of them detected once, and 2.5% to 3% sits in the top ten. Sequenced material: PBMCs or T cells enriched from blood (not recorded which). The receptor source for this set is a woman aged 30 to 39 who had recovered from COVID-19.

This clone showed up just once. V and J are TRBV5-6 and TRBJ2-3, with D perhaps matching TRBD1 (6 bases). CDR1 is SGHDT, CDR2 YYEEEE, per germline. The CDR3 is 13 residues long. V lost 1 base to trimming and J lost 4 bases, with 7 bases between them. The CDR3 region has the DNA TGTGCCAGCAGCTTGAACAGGGCAGATACGCAGTATTTT. Amino acid sequence: CASSLNRADTQYF. Variable domain in full (rest from reference TRBV5-6 and TRBJ2-3): DAGVTQSPTHLIKTRGQQVTLRCSPKSGHDTVSWYQQALGQGPQFIFQYYEEEERQRGNFPDRFSGHQFPNYSSELNVNALLLGDSALYLCASSLNRADTQYFGPGTRLTVL.

The CDR3, as DNA: TGTGCCAGCAGTTACTCGATAACGGTCTATGGCTACACCTTC. It is translated as CASSYSITVYGYTF. V gene TRBV6-5 combines with J gene TRBJ1-2; D ambiguous. The CDR3 runs to 14 residues. V dropped 0 bases and J dropped 4 bases, with 9 bases sitting between them. Germline V CDR1 and CDR2: MNHEY, SVGAGI.

V and J are TRBV5-1 and TRBJ2-7, with D tentatively TRBD1 (5 bases). This CDR3 is 15 amino acids long. Trimming stripped 1 base from V and 6 bases from J, with 17 bases between. Germline V gene lookup returns CDR1 SGHRS and CDR2 YFSETQ. This CDR3 is CASSLIPGPGPEQYF. In DNA, the CDR3 is TGCGCCAGCAGCTTGATTCCAGGGCCTGGACCCGAGCAGTACTTC.

In its sample, this clone was seen a few times. The chain employs TRBV2 and TRBJ1-1; D gene unclear. Germline assignment: CDR1 SNHLY and CDR2 FYNNEI. Trimming took off 6 bases at V and 6 bases at J, with 8 bases between the two ends. The CDR3 loop spans 11 amino acids. This CDR3 is CASSYQAEAFF. CDR3 DNA: TGTGCCAGCAGCTACCAAGCTGAAGCTTTCTTT. The whole variable domain, filled in from reference TRBV2 and TRBJ1-1, reads EPEVTQTPSHQVTQMGQEVILRCVPISNHLYFYWYRQILGQKVEFLVSFYNNEISEKSEIFDDQFSVERPDGSNFTLKIRSTKLEDSAMYFCASSYQAEAFFGQGTRLTVV.

The gene calls are TRBV18 and TRBJ1-2, with 8 bases lining up with TRBD1. CDR3 length equals 14 residues. CDR1 and CDR2 from the germline V gene are KGHSH and LQKENI. Trimming at V came to 3 bases and at J to 7 bases, leaving 7 bases not matched to a gene. The CDR3 sequence: CASSPSGQGSGYTF. In nucleotides, the CDR3 is TGTGCCAGCTCACCGAGCGGACAGGGTAGTGGCTACACCTTC.

The rearrangement links TRBV7-8 to TRBJ1-4, with TRBD1 identical over 7 bases. Germline values: CDR1 SGHVS, CDR2 FQNEAQ. The CDR3 length is 15 residues. V shed 7 bases, J shed 4 bases, and the junction held 9 bases outside the gene matches. The CDR3 reads CASKTGGQLNEKLFF. Here the CDR3 DNA reads TGTGCCAGCAAGACCGGGGGACAGCTTAATGAAAAACTGTTTTTT.

This clone appeared once. V and J are TRBV5-6 and TRBJ2-7; tentative D call: TRBD1 (5 bases). This CDR3 region has 14 residues. In germline, CDR1 is SGHDT, CDR2 YYEEEE. The V end lost 7 bases, the J end lost 1 base, and 15 bases lay between the germline ends. The chain's CDR3 is CASHVRGPSYEQYF. CDR3 DNA: TGTGCCAGCCACGTAAGGGGCCCTTCCTACGAGCAGTACTTC. The variable domain in full, with the rest retrieved from reference TRBV5-6 and TRBJ2-7, is DAGVTQSPTHLIKTRGQQVTLRCSPKSGHDTVSWYQQALGQGPQFIFQYYEEEERQRGNFPDRFSGHQFPNYSSELNVNALLLGDSALYLCASHVRGPSYEQYFGPGTRLTVT.

The V gene is TRBV28, the J gene TRBJ1-1; TRBD1 might be the D (5 bases). Germline V gene data show CDR1 as MDHEN and CDR2 as SYDVKM. CDR3 length: 15 residues. V lost 8 bases, J lost 1 base, and 17 bases lay in between. The CDR3 spells CASHPTRGGNTEAFF. CDR3 nucleotide sequence: TGTGCCAGCCATCCTACCCGGGGGGGGAACACTGAAGCTTTCTTT.

This clone was observed a few times. This sample also contains other DNA sequences that code for the same CDR3. The chain couples TRBV6-5 to TRBJ1-1; D may be TRBD1 (6 bases). V dropped 0 bases and J dropped 1 base, with 6 bases sitting between them. Germline assignment: CDR1 MNHEY and CDR2 SVGAGI. The CDR3 totals 14 residues. CDR3 nucleotide sequence: TGTGCCAGCAGTTACTCAGGGGGGAACACTGAAGCTTTCTTT. Encoded protein: CASSYSGGNTEAFF.

The rearrangement uses TRBV4-1 and TRBJ2-1; possibly TRBD2 for D (7 bases). Germline V gene data show CDR1 as MGHRA and CDR2 as YSYEKL. The V gene lost 5 bases and the J gene lost 3 bases, with 17 bases spanning the gap. The CDR3 covers 16 residues. CDR3 DNA sequence: TGCGCCAGCAGCTCTCGAGGGGGGGATTTCTACAATGAGCAGTTCTTC. Residues: CASSSRGGDFYNEQFF.

In this sample, this clone turned up a few times. V and J are TRBV14 and TRBJ2-7, with D possibly being TRBD2 (5 bases). V shed 3 bases and J shed 9 bases, with 18 bases lying between them. This CDR3 is built from 14 residues. Germline assignment: CDR1 SGHDN and CDR2 FVKESK. The CDR3 sequence is CASSHDQGLTGQYF. In nucleotides, the CDR3 is TGTGCCAGCAGCCACGACCAAGGACTGACCGGGCAGTACTTC.

The chain uses TRBV12-3 or TRBV12-4 and TRBJ1-4; weak D call: TRBD1 (5 bases). The CDR3 has 13 residues. V was cut by 6 bases and J by 6 bases, with 11 bases left in between. The CDR3, as DNA: TGTGCCAGCAGACAAACAGGATATGAAAAACTGTTTTTT. Translating it yields CASRQTGYEKLFF.

The chain couples TRBV3-1 (or the pseudogene TRBV3-2) to TRBJ2-7; 7 nucleotides align to TRBD2. The germline gives CDR1 LGHDT, CDR2 YNNKEL (reference sequence). The CDR3 is 13 residues long. The V gene end was trimmed by 4 bases and the J gene end by 4 bases; junction bases not matched to a gene: 4. The CDR3 DNA is TGTGCCAGCAGCCCGGGGACTATATACGAGCAGTACTTC. Its protein product is CASSPGTIYEQYF.

This clone was seen once. The CDR3 spells CASSQRGVYGNTIYF. CDR3 sequence (DNA): TGTGCCAGCAGCCAACGGGGAGTTTATGGAAACACCATATATTTT. The chain joins TRBV7-9 to TRBJ1-3; unclear D gene. The CDR3 extends over 15 amino acids. Germline lookup yields CDR1 SEHNR and CDR2 FQNEAQ (reference sequence). Trimming left V 5 bases short and J 3 bases short, with 14 bases between.

This sequence joins TRBV2 and TRBJ2-7, with 9 bases identical to TRBD2. CDR3 length: 13 amino acids. V lost 8 bases to trimming and J lost 1 base; unmatched junction nucleotides: 3. CDR1 SNHLY and CDR2 FYNNEI come from the germline V gene. CDR3 sequence (DNA): TGTGCCAGCTTTAGCGGGGGTTCCTACGAGCAGTACTTC. Amino acid sequence: CASFSGGSYEQYF.